Reported below is one T cell receptor beta chain. It has no known antigen specificity. Base-call qualities are not available, and no considerably larger clone is one nucleotide away. TCRbeta CDR3 regions were amplified from genomic DNA by means of the immunoSEQ Assay, a bias-controlled multiplex PCR. On the authors' methods: Within the assay, amplification of reference gene primers was used to estimate how many nucleated cells each sample contained. Sequence reads were collapsed and filtered to measure the absolute abundance of every unique TCRbeta CDR3 rearrangement. Productive Simpson clonality was computed per sample as the square root of Simpson's diversity index over productive rearrangements. TCRdb provides this immuneACCESS table in a form limited to in-frame rearrangements. Some clones are lacking; in checked studies, under half of them reflect an unresolved V gene, and why the rest are absent is not known. V and J calls and clone size are given by that table; D and trimming were obtained from the DNA. In all, the sample holds 150,000 to 200,000 clones, and approximately 84% of those were seen once. Together, the top ten hold about 20% of the sample.

Whole blood was collected in K2EDTA tubes by collaborating institutions according to the institutions' own protocols. For TCRbeta analysis, collaborators shipped samples in one of three forms: frozen whole blood, isolated PBMCs, or DNA extracted from either of those sample types. Sequences LNHDA (CDR1) and SQIVND (CDR2) are obtained from the germline V gene (reference sequence). The CDR3 runs 16 amino acids, cysteine and phenylalanine included. Only CDR3 DNA is held: 48 bases, read in frame from base 1. The trim is 3 bases for V and 1 base for J, with a gap of 16 bases between the germline ends. These data belong to a study of blood T cell repertoires in COVID-19 (dated by TCRdb to 2018 to 2021). As for the study more broadly: Collaborator samples came from the United States, Italy and Spain and covered acute and convalescent phases of COVID-19. The material from the prospective study consisted of cDNA or gDNA derived from T cells, B-cell-depleted T cells, or PBMCs. Deeply sampled blood TCRbeta repertoires from subjects exposed to, actively infected with, or recovered from COVID-19 were included in the dataset. The repertoires were released in a freely available public database intended as a resource for research on the immune response to SARS-CoV-2. Samples came from the ongoing ImmuneRACE study (first 160 participants) plus 1,254 subjects from 6 global collaborators. A de-identified subject ID, COVID-19 status, age in years and sex were almost always included in the sample metadata. Where HLA class I and class II types were available, the types were taken from metadata supplied by the sample provider, not from assay-based typing. The study at large found these results: The amount of clinical and demographic metadata varied by source and participant and was provided uncurated.

What was sequenced was peripheral blood. The clonotype originates from a woman of 80 years or more with acute or convalescent COVID-19. The chain links TRBV19 with TRBJ2-7; the D gene is not confidently resolved. The CDR3 protein: CASSISSETASYEQYF. The DNA sequence is given as TGTGCCAGTAGTATTTCTTCTGAAACAGCTTCCTACGAGCAGTACTTC. The CDR3, completed at both ends by the reference TRBV19 and TRBJ2-7 genes, gives the full variable domain DGGITQSPKYLFRKEGQNVTLSCEQNLNHDAMYWYRQDPGQGLRLIYYSQIVNDFQKGDIAEGYSVSREKKESFPLTVTSAQKNPTAFYLCASSISSETASYEQYFGPGTRLTVT.